A single T cell receptor beta chain is shown here with its context. The data derive from a study of T-cell reconstitution after alpha-beta-depleted transplantation in children. Preparing the TCRbeta library involved the use of unique molecular identifiers. MiXCR was run by TCRdb on the PCR reads, yielding one entry per CDR3 protein. The table records hundreds of thousands of distinct CDR3 sequences, approximately 15% of them present only once. The V end lost 5 bases, the J end lost 11 bases, and 21 bases lay between the germline ends. The CDR3 consists of 15 residues. This material consisted of PBMCs, mostly from graft donor cells, taken 360 days after TCRalphabeta/CD19-depleted stem cell transplant. The sequence was collected from a male patient between 10 and 17 years old who had a stem cell transplant for acute lymphoblastic leukemia, so the T cells may come from the graft donor. The chain employs TRBV12-3 or TRBV12-4 and TRBJ1-4; the D gene is possibly TRBD1 (5 bases). CDR3: CASSPGTLATGKLFF. CDR3 nucleotides: TGTGCCAGCAGTCCCGGGACTCTAGCGACGGGGAAACTGTTTTTT.